The rows below give T cell receptor beta chains drawn from one sample of a study of T cells after posttransplantation cyclophosphamide. TCRdb keeps only in-frame clones here, not all; method: immunoSEQ multiplex PCR. This sample yields 20,000 to 30,000 clones, of which roughly 86% are seen a single time; approximately 6.5% belongs to the top ten. The sample taken for sequencing was PBMCs. The source is a woman aged 60-75 years with a blood cancer, CMV-positive, and with a related stem cell donor. Both conserved end residues are part of each CDR3. A D gene is named only where the DNA matches it firmly.

>TRBV11-2|TRBJ1-2|TRBD1
TGTGCCAGCAGCTCAAACAGGGGCGGCTATGGCTACACCTTC
CASSSNRGGYGYTF
>TRBV28|TRBJ1-2|NA
TGTGCCAGCAGTTTGGGGGGAAAAGGCTACACCTTC
CASSLGGKGYTF
>TRBV7-9|TRBJ1-1|TRBD1
TGTGCCAGCAGCTTCCCGACAGGGGGTTGGCATGCTTTCTTT
CASSFPTGGWHAFF
>TRBV6-4|TRBJ1-1|TRBD1
TGTGCCAGCGACAGAACAGGGGGGGAAGACACTGAAGCTTTCTTT
CASDRTGGEDTEAFF
>TRBV19|TRBJ2-3|TRBD2
TGTGCCAGTAGTATGAAACCTAGCGGAGGGACAGATACGCAGTATTTT
CASSMKPSGGTDTQYF
>TRBV5-5|TRBJ2-1|TRBD2
TGTGCCAGCAGCTTGCGGCTAGCGGGAACCAATGAGCAGTTCTTC
CASSLRLAGTNEQFF
>TRBV30|TRBJ1-4|NA
TGTGCCTGGAGATTGGACAGCGAAAAACTGTTTTTT
CAWRLDSEKLFF
>TRBV7-8|TRBJ2-1|NA
TGTGCCAGCAGCTCGGGGGACAGTGGCTCCTACAATGAGCAGTTCTTC
CASSSGDSGSYNEQFF
>TRBV7-9|TRBJ2-3|NA
TGTGCCAGCAGCTCTCTAACGCCTAGCACAGATACGCAGTATTTT
CASSSLTPSTDTQYF
>TRBV23-1|TRBJ1-2|NA
TGCGCCAGCAGTATTGGAGCGAGCGGCTACACCTTC
CASSIGASGYTF